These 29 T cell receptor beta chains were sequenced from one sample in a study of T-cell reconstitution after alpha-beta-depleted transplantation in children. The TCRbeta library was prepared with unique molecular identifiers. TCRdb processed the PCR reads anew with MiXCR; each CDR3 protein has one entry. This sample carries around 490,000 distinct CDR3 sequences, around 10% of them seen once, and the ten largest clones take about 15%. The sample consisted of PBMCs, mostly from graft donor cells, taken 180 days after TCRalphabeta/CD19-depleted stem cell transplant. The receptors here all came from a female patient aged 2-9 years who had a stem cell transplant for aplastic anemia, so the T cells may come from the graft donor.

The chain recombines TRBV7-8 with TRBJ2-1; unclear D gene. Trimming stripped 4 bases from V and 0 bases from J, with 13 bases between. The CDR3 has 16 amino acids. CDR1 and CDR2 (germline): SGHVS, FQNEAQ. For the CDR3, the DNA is TGTGCCAGCAGCTCGAACTCAGGAGCCTCCTACAATGAGCAGTTCTTC. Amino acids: CASSSNSGASYNEQFF.

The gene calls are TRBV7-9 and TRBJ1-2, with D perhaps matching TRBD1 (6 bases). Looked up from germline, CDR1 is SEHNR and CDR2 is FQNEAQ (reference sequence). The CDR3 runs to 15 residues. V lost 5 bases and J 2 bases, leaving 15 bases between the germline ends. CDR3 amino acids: CASSVGDRSNYGYTF. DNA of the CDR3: TGTGCCAGCAGCGTAGGCGACAGGTCCAACTATGGCTACACCTTC.

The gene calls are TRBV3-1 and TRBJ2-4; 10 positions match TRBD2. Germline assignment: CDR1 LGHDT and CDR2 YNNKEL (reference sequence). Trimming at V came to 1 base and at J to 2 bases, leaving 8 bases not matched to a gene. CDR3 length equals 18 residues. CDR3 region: CASSQGEASGSSKNIQYF. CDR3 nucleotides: TGTGCCAGCAGCCAAGGAGAGGCTAGCGGGAGTTCCAAAAACATTCAGTACTTC. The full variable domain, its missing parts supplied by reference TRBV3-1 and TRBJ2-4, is DTAVSQTPKYLVTQMGNDKSIKCEQNLGHDTMYWYKQDSKKFLKIMFSYNNKELIINETVPNRFSPKSPDKAHLNLHINSLELGDSAVYFCASSQGEASGSSKNIQYFGAGTRLSVL.

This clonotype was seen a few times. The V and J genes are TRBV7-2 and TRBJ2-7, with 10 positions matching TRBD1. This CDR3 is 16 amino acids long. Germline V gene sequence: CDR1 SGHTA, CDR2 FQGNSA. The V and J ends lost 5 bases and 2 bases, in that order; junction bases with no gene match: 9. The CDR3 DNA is TGTGCCAGCAGCCCCATTGGGACAGGGGACCCCTACGAGCAGTACGTC. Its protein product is CASSPIGTGDPYEQYV.

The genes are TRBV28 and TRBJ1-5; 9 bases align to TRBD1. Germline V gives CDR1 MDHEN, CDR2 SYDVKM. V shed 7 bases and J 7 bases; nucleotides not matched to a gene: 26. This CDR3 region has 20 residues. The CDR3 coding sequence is TGTGCCAGCAATATAGGTGTAACATTGTGGGGACAGGGCCTAAGACAGCCCCAGCATTTT. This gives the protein CASNIGVTLWGQGLRQPQHF. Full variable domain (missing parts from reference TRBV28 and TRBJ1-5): DVKVTQSSRYLVKRTGEKVFLECVQDMDHENMFWYRQDPGLGLRLIYFSYDVKMKEKGDIPEGYSVSREKKERFSLILESASTNQTSMYLCASNIGVTLWGQGLRQPQHFGDGTRLSIL.

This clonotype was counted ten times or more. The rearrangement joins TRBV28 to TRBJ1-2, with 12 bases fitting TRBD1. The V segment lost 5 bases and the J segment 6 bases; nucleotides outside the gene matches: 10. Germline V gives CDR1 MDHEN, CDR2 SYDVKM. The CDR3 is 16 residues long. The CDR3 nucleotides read TGTGCCAGCAGTCCTCCTGGGACAGGGGGCGTCAATGGCTACACCTTC. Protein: CASSPPGTGGVNGYTF.

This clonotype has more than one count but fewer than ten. CDR3 sequence: CASSARQGEAFF. CDR3 nucleotide sequence: TGTGCCAGCAGCGCTAGACAGGGTGAAGCTTTCTTT. The V call is TRBV2, the J call TRBJ1-1; 7 bases are a match to TRBD1. The CDR3 runs to 12 residues. J lost 7 bases, V lost 6 bases, and 5 bases had no gene match. Germline CDR1 is SNHLY and CDR2 is FYNNEI.

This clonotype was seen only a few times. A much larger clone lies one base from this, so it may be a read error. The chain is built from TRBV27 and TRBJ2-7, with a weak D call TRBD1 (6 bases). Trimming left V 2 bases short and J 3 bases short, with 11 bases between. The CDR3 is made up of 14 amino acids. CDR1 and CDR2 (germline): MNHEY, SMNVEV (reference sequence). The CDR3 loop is CASSLGRGNYEQYF. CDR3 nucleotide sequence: TGTGCCAGCAGTTTAGGCAGGGGAAACTACGAGCAGTACTTC.

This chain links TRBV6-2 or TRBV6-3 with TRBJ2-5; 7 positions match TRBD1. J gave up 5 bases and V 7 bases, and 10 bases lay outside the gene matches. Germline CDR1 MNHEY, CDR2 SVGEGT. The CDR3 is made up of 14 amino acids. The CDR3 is CASIPTGPYETQYF. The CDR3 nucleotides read TGTGCCAGCATCCCGACAGGGCCGTACGAGACCCAGTACTTC.

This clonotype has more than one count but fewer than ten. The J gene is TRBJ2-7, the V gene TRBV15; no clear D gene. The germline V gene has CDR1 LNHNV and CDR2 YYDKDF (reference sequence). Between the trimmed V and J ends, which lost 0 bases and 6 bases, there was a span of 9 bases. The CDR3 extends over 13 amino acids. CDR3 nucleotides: TGTGCCACCAGCAGAGATTTAGCCGGCGAGCAGTACGTC. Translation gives CATSRDLAGEQYV.

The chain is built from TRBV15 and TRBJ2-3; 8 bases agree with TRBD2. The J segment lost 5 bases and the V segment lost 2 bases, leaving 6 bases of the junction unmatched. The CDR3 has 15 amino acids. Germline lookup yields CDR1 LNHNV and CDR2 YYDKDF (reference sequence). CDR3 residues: CATSRFSGIGDTQYF. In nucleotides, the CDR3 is TGTGCCACCAGCAGATTTAGCGGGATCGGAGATACGCAGTATTTT. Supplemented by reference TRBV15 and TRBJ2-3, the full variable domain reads DAMVIQNPRYQVTQFGKPVTLSCSQTLNHNVMYWYQQKSSQAPKLLFHYYDKDFNNEADTPDNFQSRRPNTSFCFLDIRSPGLGDTAMYLCATSRFSGIGDTQYFGPGTRLTVL.

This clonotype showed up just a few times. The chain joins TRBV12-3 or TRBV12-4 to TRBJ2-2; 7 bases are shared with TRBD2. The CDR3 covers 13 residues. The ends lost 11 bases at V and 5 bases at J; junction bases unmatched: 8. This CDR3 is CASRGRKTGELFF. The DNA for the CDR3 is TGTGCCTCCCGCGGGAGAAAAACCGGGGAGCTGTTTTTT.

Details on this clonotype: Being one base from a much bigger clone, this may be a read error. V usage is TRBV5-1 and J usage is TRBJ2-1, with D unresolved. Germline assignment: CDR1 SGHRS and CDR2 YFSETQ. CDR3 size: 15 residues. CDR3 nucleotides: TGCGCCAGCACCCTCGCACAGCCCTCCTACAATGAGCACTTCTTC. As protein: CASTLAQPSYNEHFF. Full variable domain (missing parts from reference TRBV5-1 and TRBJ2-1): KAGVTQTPRYLIKTRGQQVTLSCSPISGHRSVSWYQQTPGQGLQFLFEYFSETQRNKGNFPGRFSGRQFSNSRSEMNVSTLELGDSALYLCASTLAQPSYNEHFFGPGTRLTVL.

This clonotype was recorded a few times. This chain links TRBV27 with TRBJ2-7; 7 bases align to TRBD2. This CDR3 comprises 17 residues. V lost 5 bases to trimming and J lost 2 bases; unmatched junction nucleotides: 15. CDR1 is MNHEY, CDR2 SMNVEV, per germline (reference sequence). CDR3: CASSPTTGTTRAYEQYV. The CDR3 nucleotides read TGTGCCAGCAGTCCGACGACCGGGACTACGAGGGCCTACGAGCAGTACGTC.

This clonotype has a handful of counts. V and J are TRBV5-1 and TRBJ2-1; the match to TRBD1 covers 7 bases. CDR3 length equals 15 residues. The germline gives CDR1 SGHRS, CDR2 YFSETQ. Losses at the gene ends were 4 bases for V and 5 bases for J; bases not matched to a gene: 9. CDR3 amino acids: CASSQSGTADNEQFF. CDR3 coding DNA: TGCGCCAGCAGCCAATCCGGGACAGCCGACAATGAGCAGTTCTTC.

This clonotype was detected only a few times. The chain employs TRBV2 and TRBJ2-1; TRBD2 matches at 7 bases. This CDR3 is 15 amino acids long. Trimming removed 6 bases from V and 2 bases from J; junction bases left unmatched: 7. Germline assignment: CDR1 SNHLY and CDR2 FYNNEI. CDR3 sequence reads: CASRASGTPYNEQFF. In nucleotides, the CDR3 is TGTGCCAGCAGGGCAAGCGGGACTCCCTACAATGAGCAGTTCTTC. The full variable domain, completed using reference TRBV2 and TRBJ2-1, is EPEVTQTPSHQVTQMGQEVILRCVPISNHLYFYWYRQILGQKVEFLVSFYNNEISEKSEIFDDQFSVERPDGSNFTLKIRSTKLEDSAMYFCASRASGTPYNEQFFGPGTRLTVL.

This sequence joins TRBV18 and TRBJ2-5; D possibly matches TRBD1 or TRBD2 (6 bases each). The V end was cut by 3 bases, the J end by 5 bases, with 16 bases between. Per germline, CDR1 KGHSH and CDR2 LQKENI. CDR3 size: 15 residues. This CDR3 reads CASSPGGRLAETQYF. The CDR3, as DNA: TGTGCCAGCTCACCCGGGGGCAGGCTCGCGGAGACCCAGTACTTC.

CDR3 DNA: TGTGCCAGCCCTAACCGTCCCGGGACAGGGGGGGAATTTACAAACACTGAAGCTTTCTTT. Amino acids: CASPNRPGTGGEFTNTEAFF. The chain uses TRBV28 and TRBJ1-1; TRBD1 matches 11 bases. Germline CDR1 reads MDHEN; CDR2 reads SYDVKM. The CDR3 length is 20 residues. With V trimmed by 8 bases and J by 2 bases, 22 bases remained unmatched.

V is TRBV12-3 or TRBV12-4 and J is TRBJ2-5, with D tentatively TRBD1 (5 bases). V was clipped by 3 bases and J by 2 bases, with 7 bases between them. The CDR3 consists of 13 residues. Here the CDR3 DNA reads TGTGCCAGCAGTTTGACAGAACAAGAGACCCAGTACTTC. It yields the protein CASSLTEQETQYF.

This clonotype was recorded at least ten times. CDR3 DNA: TGCGCCAGCAGCCAAGAAAGAGGACTAGCGGGAGAGCAGTACTTC. As protein: CASSQERGLAGEQYF. This chain joins TRBV4-3 and TRBJ2-7; 12 nucleotides align to TRBD2. This CDR3 contains 15 residues. Germline V gene data show CDR1 as LGHNA and CDR2 as YSLEER. V shed 0 bases and J 7 bases; nucleotides not matched to a gene: 4.

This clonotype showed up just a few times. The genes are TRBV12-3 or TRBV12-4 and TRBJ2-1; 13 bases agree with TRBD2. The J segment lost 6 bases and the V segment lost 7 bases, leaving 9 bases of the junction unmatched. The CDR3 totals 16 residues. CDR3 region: CASTPLLAGGPNEQFF. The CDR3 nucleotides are TGTGCCAGCACCCCCTTACTAGCGGGAGGGCCCAATGAGCAGTTCTTC.

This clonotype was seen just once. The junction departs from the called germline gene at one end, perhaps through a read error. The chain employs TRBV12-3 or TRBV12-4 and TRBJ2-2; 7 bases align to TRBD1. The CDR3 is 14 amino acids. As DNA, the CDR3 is TGTCCCAGCAGTTTAGGGACAGTCTCCGGGGAGCTGTTTTTT. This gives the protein CPSSLGTVSGELFF.

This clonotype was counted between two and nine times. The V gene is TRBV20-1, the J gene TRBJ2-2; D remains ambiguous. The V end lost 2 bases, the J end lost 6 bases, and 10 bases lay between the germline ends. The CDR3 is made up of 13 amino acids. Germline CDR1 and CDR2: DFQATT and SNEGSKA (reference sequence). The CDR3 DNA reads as TGCAGTGCTAGAACCTCGGTGGCCGGGGAGCTGTTTTTT. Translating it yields CSARTSVAGELFF.

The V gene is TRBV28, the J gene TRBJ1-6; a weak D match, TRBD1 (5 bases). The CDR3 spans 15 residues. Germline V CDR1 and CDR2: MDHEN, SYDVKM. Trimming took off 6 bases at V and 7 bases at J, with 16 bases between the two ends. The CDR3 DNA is TGTGCCAGCAGCCCGACTCGGGACTGCAATTCACCCCTCCACTTT. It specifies CASSPTRDCNSPLHF.

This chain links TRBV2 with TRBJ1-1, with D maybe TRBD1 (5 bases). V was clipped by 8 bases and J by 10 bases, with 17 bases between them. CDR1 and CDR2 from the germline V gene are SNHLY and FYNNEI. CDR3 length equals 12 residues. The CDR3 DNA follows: TGTGCCAGCGCCGGGACCCGGGTTAGAGCTTTCTTT. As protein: CASAGTRVRAFF.

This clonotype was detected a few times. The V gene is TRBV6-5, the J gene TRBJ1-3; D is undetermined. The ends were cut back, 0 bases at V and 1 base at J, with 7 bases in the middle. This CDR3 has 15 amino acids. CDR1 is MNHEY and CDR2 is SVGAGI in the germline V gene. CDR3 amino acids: CASSYSRTSGNTIYF. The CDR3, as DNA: TGTGCCAGCAGTTACTCGAGGACTTCTGGAAACACCATATATTTT.

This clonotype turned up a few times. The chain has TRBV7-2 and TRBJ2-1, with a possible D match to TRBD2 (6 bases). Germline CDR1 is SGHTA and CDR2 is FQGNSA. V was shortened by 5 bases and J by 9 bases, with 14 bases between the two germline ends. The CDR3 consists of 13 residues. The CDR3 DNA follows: TGTGCCAGCAGCGAAACCGGGCGGGGTGAGCAGTTCTTC. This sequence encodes CASSETGRGEQFF.

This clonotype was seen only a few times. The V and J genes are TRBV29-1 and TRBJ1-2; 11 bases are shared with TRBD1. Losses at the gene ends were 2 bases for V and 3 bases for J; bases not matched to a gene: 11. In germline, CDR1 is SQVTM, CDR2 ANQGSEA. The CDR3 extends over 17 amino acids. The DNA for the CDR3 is TGCAGCGTTGAAAAAAGTGTTAGGACAGGGGGCGACTATGGCTACACCTTC. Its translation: CSVEKSVRTGGDYGYTF.

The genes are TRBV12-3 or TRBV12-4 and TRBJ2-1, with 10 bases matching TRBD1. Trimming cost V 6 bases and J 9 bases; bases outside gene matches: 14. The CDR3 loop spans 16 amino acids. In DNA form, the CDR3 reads TGTGCCAGCAGCCCGATGGGGACAGGGGAGATGGGTGAGCAGTTCTTC. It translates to CASSPMGTGEMGEQFF.